This T cell receptor beta chain appears in the sequencing data of a study of blood T cells in healthy people across ages. Then a second PCR, running about 6 to 12 cycles, was carried out with a sample-barcoded 5' primer and a J-beta primer mix. In TCRdb, the 5' RACE reads were re-called with MiXCR into one record per CDR3 protein. The repertoire holds hundreds of thousands of distinct CDR3 sequences, with around 26% as singletons. General study points: Total diversity from one million sequenced T cells was likely underestimated. Per million T cells, the diversity of TCR beta decreased roughly linearly as age advanced.

Total RNA was isolated from each sample in quantities of at least 5 micrograms. This clonotype was seen more than once but under ten times. What it recognizes is unknown. The CDR3 sequence is 15 residues long. The germline CDR1 and CDR2 sequences are LGHDT and YNNKEL (reference sequence). V shed 1 base and J shed 4 bases, with 13 bases lying between them. Sequenced input: blood. The clonotype was recovered from a woman at least 80 years old in good health. The rearrangement joins TRBV3-1 to TRBJ1-2; D remains unclear. The CDR3 DNA is TGTGCCAGCAGCCAAGGCAGCGGAGAGAGCTATGGCTACACCTTC. This sequence encodes CASSQGSGESYGYTF.